This T cell receptor beta chain was recorded in a study of technical replicates of blood from a handful of donors. The CDR3 is made up of 15 amino acids. Trimming removed 0 bases at V and 4 bases at J, with 12 bases between. Germline CDR1 is MNHNS and CDR2 is SASEGT. Clones were sequenced by immunoSEQ multiplex PCR, and TCRdb holds only the in-frame ones, with some missing. The profile shows 60,000 to 65,000 clones, more than 85% of them singletons. The receptor's source is a human donor in good health. Some clones in this sample may be carry-over from other donors' samples. The chain combines TRBV6-1 with TRBJ1-2; D call uncertain. The material sequenced was PBMCs. CDR3 sequence reads: CASSEARGVSYGYTF. The CDR3 bases are TGTGCCAGCAGTGAAGCGCGTGGAGTATCCTATGGCTACACCTTC.